This T cell receptor (beta chain) was sequenced for a study of CD8 T cells in ankylosing spondylitis. TCRdb itself ran the 5' RACE reads through MiXCR, one entry per CDR3 protein. The table shows roughly 370,000 distinct CDR3 sequences, with about 22% occurring only once. This clonotype has just a few counts. The antigen remains unidentified. Regarding the study as a whole: The study identified a TCR beta motif of several highly homologous variants that appeared characteristic of ankylosing spondylitis blood. Reported data indicate significant enrichment of disease-linked clones within matched ankylosing spondylitis synovial fluid.

Germline CDR1 and CDR2: KGHDR and SFDVKD. Trimming cost V 2 bases and J 0 bases; bases outside gene matches: 2. This CDR3 region has 16 residues. The chain combines TRBV24-1 with TRBJ2-1; TRBD2 matches at 8 bases. The receptor comes from a male donor with ankylosing spondylitis. Sequencing was performed on blood, either unsorted or a sorted T cell fraction (not recorded which). This CDR3 reads CATSDSGTSSYNEQFF. The CDR3 DNA reads TGTGCCACCAGTGATTCCGGGACTAGCTCCTACAATGAGCAGTTCTTC.